The rows below give T cell receptor beta chains drawn from one sample of a study of T-cell reconstitution after alpha-beta-depleted transplantation in children. TCRdb reanalysed the PCR reads using MiXCR and keeps one entry per CDR3 protein. In the table there are approximately 630,000 distinct CDR3 sequences, around 14% of which are singletons. This material consisted of PBMCs, taken before TCRalphabeta/CD19-depleted stem cell transplant. Receptor source: a girl aged 2 to 10 with congenital amegakaryocytic thrombocytopenia, due to receive a stem cell transplant. Each CDR3 is given with its conserved first and last residue. The D gene is left open where the match is weak. Size is omitted from some rows. Given values are once, few, many or a class for expanded clones.

CDR3 length: 13
D gene: TRBD2
V gene: TRBV29-1
clone size: many
J gene: TRBJ2-7
CDR3 protein: CSVRTSGAYEQYF
CDR3 DNA: TGCAGCGTTCGGACTAGCGGAGCCTACGAGCAGTACTTC

CDR3 length: 13
D gene: TRBD1
V gene: TRBV20-1
clone size: many
J gene: TRBJ1-1
CDR3 protein: CSARGTGGTEAFF
CDR3 DNA: TGCAGTGCTAGGGGAACAGGGGGCACTGAAGCTTTCTTT

CDR3 length: 13
D gene: NA
V gene: TRBV20-1
clone size: many
J gene: TRBJ1-1
CDR3 protein: CSASQGFIGRAFF
CDR3 DNA: TGCAGTGCTAGCCAGGGTTTCATAGGGAGGGCTTTCTTT

CDR3 length: 13
D gene: NA
V gene: TRBV4-2
clone size: many
J gene: TRBJ2-7
CDR3 protein: CASSQERRDIKYF
CDR3 DNA: TGTGCCAGCAGCCAAGAAAGGCGGGACATCAAGTACTTC

CDR3 length: 13
D gene: TRBD1
V gene: TRBV10-3
clone size: many
J gene: TRBJ2-1
CDR3 protein: CAITSGGGNEQFF
CDR3 DNA: TGTGCCATCACATCAGGGGGTGGGAATGAGCAGTTCTTC

CDR3 length: 15
D gene: NA
V gene: TRBV27
clone size: few
J gene: TRBJ1-6
CDR3 protein: CASRRNSIGSSPLHF
CDR3 DNA: TGTGCCAGCAGAAGGAATTCCATCGGGAGTTCACCCCTCCACTTT

CDR3 length: 12
D gene: NA
V gene: TRBV12-3/TRBV12-4
clone size: NA
J gene: TRBJ2-1
CDR3 protein: CASWGGGDEQFF
CDR3 DNA: TGTGCCAGCTGGGGAGGGGGCGATGAGCAGTTCTTC

CDR3 length: 16
D gene: NA
V gene: TRBV5-1
clone size: many
J gene: TRBJ2-1
CDR3 protein: CASSLAAGYPSNEQFF
CDR3 DNA: TGCGCCAGCAGCTTGGCTGCGGGATACCCATCGAATGAGCAGTTCTTC

CDR3 length: 13
D gene: NA
V gene: TRBV7-2
clone size: many
J gene: TRBJ2-7
CDR3 protein: CASSLQGWDEQYF
CDR3 DNA: TGTGCCAGCAGCTTACAAGGTTGGGACGAGCAGTACTTC

CDR3 length: 14
D gene: NA
V gene: TRBV6-1
clone size: few
J gene: TRBJ2-1
CDR3 protein: CASSEPTRRYEQFF
CDR3 DNA: TGTGCCAGCAGTGAGCCTACTAGAAGGTATGAGCAGTTCTTC

CDR3 length: 13
D gene: NA
V gene: TRBV27
clone size: many
J gene: TRBJ2-1
CDR3 protein: CASSFPWGNEQFF
CDR3 DNA: TGTGCCAGCAGTTTCCCTTGGGGCAATGAGCAGTTCTTC

CDR3 length: 16
D gene: TRBD1
V gene: TRBV12-3/TRBV12-4
clone size: many
J gene: TRBJ1-3
CDR3 protein: CASSWDRPASGNTIYF
CDR3 DNA: TGTGCCAGCAGTTGGGACAGGCCAGCCTCTGGAAACACCATATATTTT

CDR3 length: 13
D gene: NA
V gene: TRBV19
clone size: NA
J gene: TRBJ1-5
CDR3 protein: CASSNRFGQPQHF
CDR3 DNA: TGTGCCAGTAGTAACAGGTTTGGGCAGCCCCAGCATTTT

CDR3 length: 15
D gene: TRBD2
V gene: TRBV28
clone size: many
J gene: TRBJ2-5
CDR3 protein: CASSAIAGSQETQYF
CDR3 DNA: TGTGCCAGCAGTGCAATAGCGGGGAGTCAAGAGACCCAGTACTTC

CDR3 length: 15
D gene: NA
V gene: TRBV5-1
clone size: many
J gene: TRBJ2-1
CDR3 protein: CASSFSGISYNEQFF
CDR3 DNA: TGCGCCAGCAGCTTTTCCGGGATCTCCTACAATGAGCAGTTCTTC

CDR3 length: 11
D gene: NA
V gene: TRBV29-1
clone size: many
J gene: TRBJ1-2
CDR3 protein: CSVADSYGYTF
CDR3 DNA: TGCAGCGTTGCGGACAGCTATGGCTACACCTTC

CDR3 length: 14
D gene: NA
V gene: TRBV27
clone size: few
J gene: TRBJ2-1
CDR3 protein: CASSLSQAYNEQFF
CDR3 DNA: TGTGCCAGCAGTTTGTCCCAGGCCTACAATGAGCAGTTCTTC

CDR3 length: 14
D gene: NA
V gene: TRBV20-1
clone size: many
J gene: TRBJ2-5
CDR3 protein: CSASQEWAQETQYF
CDR3 DNA: TGCAGTGCTAGCCAGGAATGGGCACAAGAGACCCAGTACTTC

CDR3 length: 16
D gene: NA
V gene: TRBV7-9
clone size: few
J gene: TRBJ1-4
CDR3 protein: CASSYVPGLTNEKLFF
CDR3 DNA: TGTGCCAGCAGCTACGTTCCAGGACTAACTAATGAAAAACTGTTTTTT

CDR3 length: 22
D gene: TRBD2
V gene: TRBV28
clone size: few
J gene: TRBJ2-5
CDR3 protein: CASSFQLPGVAGGPFSRETQYF
CDR3 DNA: TGTGCCAGCAGTTTCCAACTTCCAGGAGTAGCGGGAGGGCCTTTTAGTCGAGAGACCCAGTACTTC

CDR3 length: 14
D gene: NA
V gene: TRBV7-9
clone size: many
J gene: TRBJ2-1
CDR3 protein: CASSYGQLYNEQFF
CDR3 DNA: TGTGCCAGCAGCTACGGCCAGTTATACAATGAGCAGTTCTTC

CDR3 length: 18
D gene: TRBD2
V gene: TRBV20-1
clone size: few
J gene: TRBJ2-3
CDR3 protein: CSARAPGLAVTSTDTQYF
CDR3 DNA: TGCAGTGCTAGAGCTCCGGGACTAGCGGTTACTAGCACAGATACGCAGTATTTT

CDR3 length: 13
D gene: NA
V gene: TRBV20-1
clone size: many
J gene: TRBJ2-1
CDR3 protein: CSASTSSYNEQFF
CDR3 DNA: TGCAGTGCTAGTACTAGCTCCTACAATGAGCAGTTCTTC

CDR3 length: 14
D gene: TRBD2
V gene: TRBV5-1
clone size: many
J gene: TRBJ2-1
CDR3 protein: CASSFLAGNNEQFF
CDR3 DNA: TGCGCCAGCAGCTTCTTAGCGGGAAACAATGAGCAGTTCTTC

CDR3 length: 16
D gene: TRBD2
V gene: TRBV20-1
clone size: many
J gene: TRBJ2-1
CDR3 protein: CSAPGLAASTYNEQFF
CDR3 DNA: TGCAGTGCTCCGGGACTAGCGGCGTCAACCTACAATGAGCAGTTCTTC

CDR3 length: 15
D gene: NA
V gene: TRBV20-1
clone size: few
J gene: TRBJ2-7
CDR3 protein: CSALSTRPGSYEQYF
CDR3 DNA: TGCAGTGCCTTGTCAACACGGCCAGGCTCCTACGAGCAGTACTTC

CDR3 length: 15
D gene: NA
V gene: TRBV7-6
clone size: many
J gene: TRBJ2-1
CDR3 protein: CASSYYAGPYNEQFF
CDR3 DNA: TGTGCCAGCAGCTATTATGCGGGCCCCTACAATGAGCAGTTCTTC

CDR3 length: 16
D gene: NA
V gene: TRBV4-1
clone size: NA
J gene: TRBJ1-1
CDR3 protein: CASSQGIIRGDTEAFF
CDR3 DNA: TGCGCCAGCAGCCAAGGAATTATACGGGGGGACACTGAAGCTTTCTTT

CDR3 length: 11
D gene: NA
V gene: TRBV15
clone size: few
J gene: TRBJ2-1
CDR3 protein: CATSSGGHQFF
CDR3 DNA: TGTGCCACCTCCTCAGGTGGGCACCAGTTCTTC

CDR3 length: 15
D gene: NA
V gene: TRBV7-7
clone size: many
J gene: TRBJ2-1
CDR3 protein: CASSLAAGKGNEQFF
CDR3 DNA: TGTGCCAGCAGCTTAGCGGCAGGCAAAGGAAATGAGCAGTTCTTC

CDR3 length: 16
D gene: TRBD2
V gene: TRBV29-1
clone size: many
J gene: TRBJ2-5
CDR3 protein: CSVQSSGRAYQETQYF
CDR3 DNA: TGCAGCGTTCAGTCTAGCGGGAGGGCCTACCAAGAGACCCAGTACTTC

CDR3 length: 15
D gene: TRBD1
V gene: TRBV6-1
clone size: once
J gene: TRBJ1-5
CDR3 protein: CASSDLGQARQPQHF
CDR3 DNA: TGTGCCAGCAGTGACCTAGGACAGGCCCGTCAGCCCCAGCATTTT

CDR3 length: 15
D gene: NA
V gene: TRBV7-6
clone size: NA
J gene: TRBJ2-2
CDR3 protein: CASSRGTDNTGELFF
CDR3 DNA: TGTGCCAGCAGCCGAGGGACTGATAACACCGGGGAGCTGTTTTTT

CDR3 length: 12
D gene: NA
V gene: TRBV18
clone size: NA
J gene: TRBJ1-1
CDR3 protein: CGSSPGKTEAFF
CDR3 DNA: TGTGGCAGCTCACCAGGGAAGACTGAAGCTTTCTTT

CDR3 length: 15
D gene: NA
V gene: TRBV28
clone size: few
J gene: TRBJ2-7
CDR3 protein: CASSLSGSPSYEQYF
CDR3 DNA: TGTGCCAGCAGTTTATCTGGCAGCCCCTCCTACGAGCAGTACTTC

CDR3 length: 13
D gene: NA
V gene: TRBV11-3
clone size: many
J gene: TRBJ2-1
CDR3 protein: CASSFTGYNEQFF
CDR3 DNA: TGTGCCAGCAGCTTCACAGGCTACAATGAGCAGTTCTTC

CDR3 length: 14
D gene: TRBD2
V gene: TRBV11-2
clone size: few
J gene: TRBJ2-5
CDR3 protein: CASSFRGGKETQYF
CDR3 DNA: TGTGCCAGCAGCTTTCGGGGAGGGAAAGAGACCCAGTACTTC

CDR3 length: 15
D gene: TRBD2
V gene: TRBV5-1
clone size: many
J gene: TRBJ2-1
CDR3 protein: CASSLVTSGANEQFF
CDR3 DNA: TGCGCCAGCAGCTTGGTGACTAGCGGGGCCAATGAGCAGTTCTTC

CDR3 length: 11
D gene: NA
V gene: TRBV20-1
clone size: many
J gene: TRBJ2-7
CDR3 protein: CSASQGAEQYF
CDR3 DNA: TGCAGTGCTAGTCAGGGTGCCGAGCAGTACTTC

CDR3 length: 14
D gene: TRBD1
V gene: TRBV27
clone size: NA
J gene: TRBJ2-3
CDR3 protein: CASSLLGTADTQYF
CDR3 DNA: TGTGCCAGCAGTCTCCTTGGGACAGCAGATACGCAGTATTTT

CDR3 length: 17
D gene: TRBD1
V gene: TRBV25-1
clone size: NA
J gene: TRBJ2-2
CDR3 protein: CASSETSAEGATGELFF
CDR3 DNA: TGTGCCAGCAGTGAAACGTCGGCAGAGGGGGCAACCGGGGAGCTGTTTTTT

CDR3 length: 14
D gene: NA
V gene: TRBV7-9
clone size: few
J gene: TRBJ2-1
CDR3 protein: CASSLGRQYNEQFF
CDR3 DNA: TGTGCCAGCAGCTTAGGGAGGCAATACAATGAGCAGTTCTTC

CDR3 length: 14
D gene: TRBD1
V gene: TRBV7-6
clone size: few
J gene: TRBJ2-3
CDR3 protein: CASSSETGLNTQYF
CDR3 DNA: TGTGCCAGCAGCTCGGAGACAGGGTTGAATACGCAGTATTTT

CDR3 length: 15
D gene: TRBD2
V gene: TRBV4-1
clone size: few
J gene: TRBJ2-3
CDR3 protein: CASSNPGTILYTQYF
CDR3 DNA: TGCGCCAGCAGCAATCCCGGGACTATCCTGTATACGCAGTATTTT

CDR3 length: 12
D gene: NA
V gene: TRBV27
clone size: NA
J gene: TRBJ2-1
CDR3 protein: CASSFGKDEQFF
CDR3 DNA: TGTGCCAGCAGTTTTGGGAAGGATGAGCAGTTCTTC

CDR3 length: 17
D gene: NA
V gene: TRBV5-1
clone size: many
J gene: TRBJ1-2
CDR3 protein: CASSPVWPGRGNYGYTF
CDR3 DNA: TGCGCCAGCAGCCCCGTGTGGCCAGGGAGGGGTAACTATGGCTACACCTTC

CDR3 length: 14
D gene: NA
V gene: TRBV7-6
clone size: NA
J gene: TRBJ1-2
CDR3 protein: CASSHGGGFGGYTF
CDR3 DNA: TGTGCCAGCAGCCACGGCGGGGGCTTTGGTGGCTACACCTTC

CDR3 length: 15
D gene: NA
V gene: TRBV20-1
clone size: NA
J gene: TRBJ2-3
CDR3 protein: CSARAAYPDTDTQYF
CDR3 DNA: TGCAGTGCTAGAGCGGCCTACCCTGACACAGATACGCAGTATTTT

CDR3 length: 15
D gene: TRBD2
V gene: TRBV4-1
clone size: many
J gene: TRBJ2-1
CDR3 protein: CASSQDSGGSYEQFF
CDR3 DNA: TGCGCCAGCAGCCAAGATTCGGGCGGGAGCTATGAGCAGTTCTTC

CDR3 length: 15
D gene: NA
V gene: TRBV5-1
clone size: many
J gene: TRBJ2-7
CDR3 protein: CASSPRTGGNYEQYF
CDR3 DNA: TGCGCCAGCAGCCCTAGAACTGGTGGTAACTACGAGCAGTACTTC

CDR3 length: 13
D gene: NA
V gene: TRBV7-6
clone size: few
J gene: TRBJ2-3
CDR3 protein: CASSLPLGHTQYF
CDR3 DNA: TGTGCCAGCAGCTTGCCTTTAGGACATACGCAGTATTTT

CDR3 length: 16
D gene: TRBD2
V gene: TRBV24-1
clone size: many
J gene: TRBJ2-2
CDR3 protein: CATSDHGQAGAGELFF
CDR3 DNA: TGTGCCACCAGTGATCACGGTCAGGCGGGGGCCGGGGAGCTGTTTTTT

CDR3 length: 17
D gene: NA
V gene: TRBV7-9
clone size: NA
J gene: TRBJ2-3
CDR3 protein: CASSPRTGGNVADTQYF
CDR3 DNA: TGTGCCAGCAGCCCCCGGACTGGCGGGAACGTCGCAGATACGCAGTATTTT

CDR3 length: 15
D gene: TRBD1
V gene: TRBV20-1
clone size: many
J gene: TRBJ1-5
CDR3 protein: CSARWTGGSNQPQHF
CDR3 DNA: TGCAGTGCGAGATGGACAGGGGGAAGCAATCAGCCCCAGCATTTT

CDR3 length: 13
D gene: NA
V gene: TRBV3-1
clone size: many
J gene: TRBJ2-3
CDR3 protein: CASSSPGTDTQYF
CDR3 DNA: TGTGCCAGCAGCAGTCCGGGCACAGATACGCAGTATTTT

CDR3 length: 13
D gene: TRBD1
V gene: TRBV20-1
clone size: NA
J gene: TRBJ1-4
CDR3 protein: CSARLRGREKLFF
CDR3 DNA: TGCAGTGCCAGACTCAGGGGGCGCGAAAAACTGTTTTTT

CDR3 length: 15
D gene: NA
V gene: TRBV12-3/TRBV12-4
clone size: NA
J gene: TRBJ1-6
CDR3 protein: CASRDRRVNNSPLHF
CDR3 DNA: TGTGCCAGCAGGGACCGTAGGGTGAATAATTCACCCCTCCACTTT